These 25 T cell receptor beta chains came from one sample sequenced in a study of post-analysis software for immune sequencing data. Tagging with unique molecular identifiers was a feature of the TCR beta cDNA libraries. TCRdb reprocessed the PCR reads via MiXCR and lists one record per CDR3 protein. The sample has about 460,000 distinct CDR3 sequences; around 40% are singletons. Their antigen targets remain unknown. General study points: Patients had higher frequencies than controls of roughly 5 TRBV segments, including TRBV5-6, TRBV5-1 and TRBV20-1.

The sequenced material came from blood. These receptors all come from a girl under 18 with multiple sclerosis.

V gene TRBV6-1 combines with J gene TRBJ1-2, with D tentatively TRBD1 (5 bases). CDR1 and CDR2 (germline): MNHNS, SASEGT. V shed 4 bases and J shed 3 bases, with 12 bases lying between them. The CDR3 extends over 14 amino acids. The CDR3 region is CASSVIQGDYGYTF. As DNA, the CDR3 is TGTGCCAGCAGTGTCATTCAGGGAGACTATGGCTACACCTTC.

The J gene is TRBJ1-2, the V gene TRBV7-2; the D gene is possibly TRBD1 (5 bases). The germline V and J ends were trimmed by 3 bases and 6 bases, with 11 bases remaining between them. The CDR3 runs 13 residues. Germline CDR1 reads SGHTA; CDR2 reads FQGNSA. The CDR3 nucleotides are TGTGCCAGCAGCTTTGGCAGGGTGGATGGCTACACCTTC. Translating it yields CASSFGRVDGYTF.

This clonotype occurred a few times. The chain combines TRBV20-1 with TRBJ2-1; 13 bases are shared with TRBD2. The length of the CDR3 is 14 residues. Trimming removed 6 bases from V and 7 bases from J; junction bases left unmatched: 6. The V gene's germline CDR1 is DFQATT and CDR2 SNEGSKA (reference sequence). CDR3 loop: CSAMGLAGRNEQFF. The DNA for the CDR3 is TGCAGTGCCATGGGACTAGCGGGACGTAATGAGCAGTTCTTC.

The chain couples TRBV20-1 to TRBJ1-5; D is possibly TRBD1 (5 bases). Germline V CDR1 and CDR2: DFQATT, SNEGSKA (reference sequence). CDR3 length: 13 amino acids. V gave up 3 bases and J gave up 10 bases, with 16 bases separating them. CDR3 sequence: CSARGQGGGPQHF. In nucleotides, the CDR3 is TGCAGTGCTAGGGGGCAGGGCGGGGGTCCCCAGCATTTT.

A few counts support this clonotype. CDR3 bases: TGCGCCAGCAGCCAAGAGACAGACAACCTCCTCACAGATACGCAGTATTTT. Amino acids: CASSQETDNLLTDTQYF. V and J are TRBV4-3 and TRBJ2-3; possible D gene TRBD1, 5 bases. V was trimmed by 0 bases and J by 2 bases, leaving 15 bases between them. This CDR3 is 17 amino acids long. CDR1 is LGHNA and CDR2 is YSLEER in the germline V gene.

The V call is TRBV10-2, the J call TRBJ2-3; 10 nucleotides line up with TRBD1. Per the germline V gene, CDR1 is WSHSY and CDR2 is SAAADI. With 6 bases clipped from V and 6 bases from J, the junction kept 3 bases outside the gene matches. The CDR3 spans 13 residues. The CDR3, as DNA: TGCGCCAGCAGGACAGGGGGCTGTGATACGCAGTATTTT. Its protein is CASRTGGCDTQYF.

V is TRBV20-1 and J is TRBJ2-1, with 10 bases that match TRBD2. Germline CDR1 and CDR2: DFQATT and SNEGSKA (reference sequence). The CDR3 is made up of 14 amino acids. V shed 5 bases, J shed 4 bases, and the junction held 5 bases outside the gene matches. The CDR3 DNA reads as TGCAGTGCTGACACTAGCGGGGTTTACAATGAGCAGTTCTTC. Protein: CSADTSGVYNEQFF.

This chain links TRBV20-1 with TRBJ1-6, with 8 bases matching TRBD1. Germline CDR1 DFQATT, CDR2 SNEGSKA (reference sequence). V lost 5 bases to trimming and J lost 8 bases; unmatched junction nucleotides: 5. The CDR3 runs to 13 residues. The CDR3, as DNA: TGCAGTGCTCGGACAGGGTGGGATTCACCCCTCCACTTT. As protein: CSARTGWDSPLHF.

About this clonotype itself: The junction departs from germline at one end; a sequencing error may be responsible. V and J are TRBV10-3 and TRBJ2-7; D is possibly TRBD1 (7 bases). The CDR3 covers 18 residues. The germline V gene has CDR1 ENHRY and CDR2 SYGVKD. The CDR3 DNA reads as TGTGCCATCACGACCTTCAGAGGAGGGGACAGACCCTCCTGCGAGCAGTACTTC. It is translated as CAITTFRGGDRPSCEQYF.

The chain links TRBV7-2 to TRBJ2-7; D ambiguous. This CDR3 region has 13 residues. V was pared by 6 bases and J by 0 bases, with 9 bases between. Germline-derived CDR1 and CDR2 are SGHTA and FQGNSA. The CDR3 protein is CASSANPSYEQYF. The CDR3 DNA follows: TGTGCCAGCAGTGCCAATCCCTCCTACGAGCAGTACTTC.

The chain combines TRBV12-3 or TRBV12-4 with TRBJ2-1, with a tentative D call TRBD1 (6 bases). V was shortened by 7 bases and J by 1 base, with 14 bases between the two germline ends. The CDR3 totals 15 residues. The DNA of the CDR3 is TGTGCCAGCACCAATACAGGGAGATCCTACAATGAGCAGTTCTTC. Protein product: CASTNTGRSYNEQFF.

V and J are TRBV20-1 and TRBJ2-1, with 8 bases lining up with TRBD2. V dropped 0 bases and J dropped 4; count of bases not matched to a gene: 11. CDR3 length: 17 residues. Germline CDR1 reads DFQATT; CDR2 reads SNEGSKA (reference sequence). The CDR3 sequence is CSARDGAGTRRYNEQFF. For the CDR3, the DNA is TGCAGTGCTAGAGACGGGGCAGGGACTAGGAGATACAATGAGCAGTTCTTC.

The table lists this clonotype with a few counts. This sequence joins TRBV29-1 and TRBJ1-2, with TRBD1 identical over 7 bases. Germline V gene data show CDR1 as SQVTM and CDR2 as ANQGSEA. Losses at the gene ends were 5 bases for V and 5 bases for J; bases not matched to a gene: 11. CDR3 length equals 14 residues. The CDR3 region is CSVPPGAGGYGYTF. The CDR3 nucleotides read TGCAGCGTTCCCCCAGGGGCAGGGGGATATGGCTACACCTTC.

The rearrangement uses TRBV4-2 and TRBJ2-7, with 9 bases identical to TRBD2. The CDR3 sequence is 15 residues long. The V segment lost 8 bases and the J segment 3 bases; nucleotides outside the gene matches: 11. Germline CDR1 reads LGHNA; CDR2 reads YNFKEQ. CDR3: CASGPGAGGGYEQYF. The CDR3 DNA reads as TGTGCCAGCGGTCCAGGAGCGGGAGGAGGCTACGAGCAGTACTTC.

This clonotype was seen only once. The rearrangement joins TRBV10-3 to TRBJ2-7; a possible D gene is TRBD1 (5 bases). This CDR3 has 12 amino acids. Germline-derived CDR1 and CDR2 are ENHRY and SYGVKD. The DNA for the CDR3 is TGTGTTTGCACAGGTGACACCTACGAGCAGTACTTC. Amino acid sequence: CVCTGDTYEQYF.

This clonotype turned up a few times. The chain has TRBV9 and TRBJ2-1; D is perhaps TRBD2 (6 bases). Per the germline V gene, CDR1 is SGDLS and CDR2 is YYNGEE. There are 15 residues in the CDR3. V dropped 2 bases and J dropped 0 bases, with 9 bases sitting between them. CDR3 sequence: CASSVVGGSYNEQFF. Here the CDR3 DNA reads TGTGCCAGCAGCGTCGTGGGGGGCTCCTACAATGAGCAGTTCTTC.

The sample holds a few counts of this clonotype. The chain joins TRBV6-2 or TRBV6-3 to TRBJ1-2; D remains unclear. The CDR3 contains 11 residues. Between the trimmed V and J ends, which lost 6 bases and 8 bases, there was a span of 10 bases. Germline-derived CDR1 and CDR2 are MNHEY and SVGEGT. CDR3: CASSQAGGYTF. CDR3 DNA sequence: TGTGCCAGCAGCCAGGCTGGCGGCTACACCTTC.

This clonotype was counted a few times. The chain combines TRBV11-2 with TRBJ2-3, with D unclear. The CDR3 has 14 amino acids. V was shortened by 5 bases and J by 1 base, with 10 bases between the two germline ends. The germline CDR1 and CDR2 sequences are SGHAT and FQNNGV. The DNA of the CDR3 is TGTGCCAGCAGCCTAAGGACGGGCACAGATACGCAGTATTTT. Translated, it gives CASSLRTGTDTQYF.

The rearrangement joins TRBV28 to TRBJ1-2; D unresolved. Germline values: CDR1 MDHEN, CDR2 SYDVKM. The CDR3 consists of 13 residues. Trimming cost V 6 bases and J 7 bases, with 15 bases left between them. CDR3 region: CASSALSISGYTF. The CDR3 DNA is TGTGCCAGCAGCGCCCTAAGCATTAGTGGCTACACCTTC.

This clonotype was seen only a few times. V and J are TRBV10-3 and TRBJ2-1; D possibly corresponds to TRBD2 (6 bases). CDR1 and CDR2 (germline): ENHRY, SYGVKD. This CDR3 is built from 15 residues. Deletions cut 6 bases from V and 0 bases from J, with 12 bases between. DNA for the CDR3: TGTGCCATCAGGGTAGCGGATAGCTCCTACAATGAGCAGTTCTTC. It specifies CAIRVADSSYNEQFF.

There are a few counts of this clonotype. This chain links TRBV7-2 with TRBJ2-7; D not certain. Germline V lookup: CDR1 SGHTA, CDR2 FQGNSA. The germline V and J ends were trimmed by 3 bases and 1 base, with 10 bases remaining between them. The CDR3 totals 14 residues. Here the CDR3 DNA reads TGTGCCAGCAGCTTGAAGGGAACTTCCTACGAGCAGTACTTC. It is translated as CASSLKGTSYEQYF.

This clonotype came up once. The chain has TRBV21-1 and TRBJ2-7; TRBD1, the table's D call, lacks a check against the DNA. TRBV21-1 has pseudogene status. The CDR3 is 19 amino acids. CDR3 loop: CASSKGRLRDRGCSYEQYF. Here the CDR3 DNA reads TGTGCCAGCAGCAAAGGCCGGCTGAGGGACAGGGGTTGCTCCTACGAGCAGTACTTC.

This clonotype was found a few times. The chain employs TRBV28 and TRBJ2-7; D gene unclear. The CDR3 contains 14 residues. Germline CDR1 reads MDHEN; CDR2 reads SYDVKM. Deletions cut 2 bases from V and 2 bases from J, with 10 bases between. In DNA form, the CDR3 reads TGTGCCAGCAGTTTAGTTGCTGTTACCTACGAGCAGTACTTC. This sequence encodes CASSLVAVTYEQYF.

CDR3 in DNA: TGTGCCAGCAGCTTAGATCCCCCGAAGGGACACGAGCAGTACTTC. This translates into CASSLDPPKGHEQYF. The chain links TRBV7-9 to TRBJ2-7; perhaps D is TRBD1 or TRBD2 (5 bases each). The germline gives CDR1 SEHNR, CDR2 FQNEAQ (reference sequence). V shed 1 base and J shed 5 bases, with 15 bases lying between them. There are 15 residues in the CDR3.

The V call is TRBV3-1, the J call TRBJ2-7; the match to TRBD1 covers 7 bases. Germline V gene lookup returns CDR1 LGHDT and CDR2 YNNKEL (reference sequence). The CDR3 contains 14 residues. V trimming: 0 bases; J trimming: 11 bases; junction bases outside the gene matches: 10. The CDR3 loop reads CASSQDLDPGQKYF. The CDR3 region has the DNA TGTGCCAGCAGCCAAGATCTAGACCCGGGACAGAAGTACTTC.